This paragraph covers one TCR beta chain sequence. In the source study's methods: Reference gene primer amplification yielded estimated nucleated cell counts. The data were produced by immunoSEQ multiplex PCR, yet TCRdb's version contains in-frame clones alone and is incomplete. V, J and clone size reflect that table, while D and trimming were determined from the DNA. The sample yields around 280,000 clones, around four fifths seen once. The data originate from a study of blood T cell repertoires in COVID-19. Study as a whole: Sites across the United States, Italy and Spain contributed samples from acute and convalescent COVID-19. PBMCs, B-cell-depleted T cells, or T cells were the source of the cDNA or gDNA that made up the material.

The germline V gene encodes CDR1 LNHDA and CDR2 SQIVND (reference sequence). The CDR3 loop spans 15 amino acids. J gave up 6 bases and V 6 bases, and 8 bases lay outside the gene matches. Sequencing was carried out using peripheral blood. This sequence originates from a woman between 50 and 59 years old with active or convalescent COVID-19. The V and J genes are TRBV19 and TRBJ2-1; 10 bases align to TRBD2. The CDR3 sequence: CASSLGLAAGNEQFF. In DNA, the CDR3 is TGTGCCAGTAGCCTCGGACTAGCGGCTGGCAATGAGCAGTTCTTC.